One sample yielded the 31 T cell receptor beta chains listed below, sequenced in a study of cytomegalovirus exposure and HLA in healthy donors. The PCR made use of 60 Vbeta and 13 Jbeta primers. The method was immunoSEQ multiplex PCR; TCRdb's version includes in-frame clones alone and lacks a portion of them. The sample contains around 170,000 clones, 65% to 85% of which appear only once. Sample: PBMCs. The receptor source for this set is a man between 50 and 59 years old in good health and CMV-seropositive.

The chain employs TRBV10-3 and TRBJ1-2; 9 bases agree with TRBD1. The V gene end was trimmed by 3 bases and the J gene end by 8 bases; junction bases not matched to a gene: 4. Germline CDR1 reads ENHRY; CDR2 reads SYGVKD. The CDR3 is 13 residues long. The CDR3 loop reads CAISDTGGQGYTF. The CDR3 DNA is TGTGCCATCAGTGATACAGGGGGCCAAGGCTACACCTTC.

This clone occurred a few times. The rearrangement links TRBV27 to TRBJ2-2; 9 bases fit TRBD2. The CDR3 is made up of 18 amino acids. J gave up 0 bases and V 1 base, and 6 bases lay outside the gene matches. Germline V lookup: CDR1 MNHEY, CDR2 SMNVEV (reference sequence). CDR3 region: CASSLWGSGGPNTGELFF. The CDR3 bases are TGTGCCAGCAGTTTATGGGGTAGCGGGGGTCCGAACACCGGGGAGCTGTTTTTT.

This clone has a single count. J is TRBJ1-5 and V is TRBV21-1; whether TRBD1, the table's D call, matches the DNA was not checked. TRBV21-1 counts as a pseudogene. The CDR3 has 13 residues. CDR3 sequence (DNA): TGTGCCAGCAGCAGGACAGACAATCAGCCCCAGCATTTT. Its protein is CASSRTDNQPQHF.

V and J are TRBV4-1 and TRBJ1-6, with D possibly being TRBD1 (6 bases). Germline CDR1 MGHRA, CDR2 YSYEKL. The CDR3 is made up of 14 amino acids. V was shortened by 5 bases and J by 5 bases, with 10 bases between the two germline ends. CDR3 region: CASSIHRDNSPLHF. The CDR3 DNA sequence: TGCGCCAGCAGCATCCACAGGGATAATTCACCCCTCCACTTT.

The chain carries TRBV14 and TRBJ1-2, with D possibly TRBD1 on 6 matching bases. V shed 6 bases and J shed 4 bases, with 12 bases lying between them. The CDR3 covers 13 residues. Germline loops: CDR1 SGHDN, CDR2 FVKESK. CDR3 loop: CASSPGVSYGYTF. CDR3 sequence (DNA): TGTGCCAGCAGTCCAGGGGTCTCCTATGGCTACACCTTC.

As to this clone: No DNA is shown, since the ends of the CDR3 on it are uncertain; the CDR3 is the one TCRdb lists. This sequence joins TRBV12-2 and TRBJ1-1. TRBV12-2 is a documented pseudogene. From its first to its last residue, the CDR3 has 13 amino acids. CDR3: CASRLVFGRGAFF.

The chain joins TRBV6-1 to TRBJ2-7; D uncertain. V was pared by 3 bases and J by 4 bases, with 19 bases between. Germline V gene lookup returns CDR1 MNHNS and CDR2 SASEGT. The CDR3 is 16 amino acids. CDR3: CASSETQHTTNYEQYF. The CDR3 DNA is TGTGCCAGCAGTGAGACTCAGCATACTACGAATTACGAGCAGTACTTC.

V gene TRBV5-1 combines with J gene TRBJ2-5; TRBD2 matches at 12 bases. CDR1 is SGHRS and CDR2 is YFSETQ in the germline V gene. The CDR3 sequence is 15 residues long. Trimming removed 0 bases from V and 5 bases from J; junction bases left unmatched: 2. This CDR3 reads CASSLELAGGETQYF. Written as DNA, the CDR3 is TGCGCCAGCAGCTTGGAGCTAGCGGGAGGGGAGACCCAGTACTTC.

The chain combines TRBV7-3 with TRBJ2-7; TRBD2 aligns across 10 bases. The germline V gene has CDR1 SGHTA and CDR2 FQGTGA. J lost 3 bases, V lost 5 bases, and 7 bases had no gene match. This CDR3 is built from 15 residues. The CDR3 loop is CASSPQRGGNYEQYF. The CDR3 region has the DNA TGTGCCAGCAGCCCCCAGCGGGGGGGGAACTACGAGCAGTACTTC.

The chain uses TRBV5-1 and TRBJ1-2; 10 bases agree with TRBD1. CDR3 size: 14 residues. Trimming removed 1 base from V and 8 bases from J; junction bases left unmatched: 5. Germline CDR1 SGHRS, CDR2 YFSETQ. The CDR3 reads CASSLLGTGEGYTF. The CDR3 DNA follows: TGCGCCAGCAGCTTGTTAGGGACAGGGGAGGGCTACACCTTC.

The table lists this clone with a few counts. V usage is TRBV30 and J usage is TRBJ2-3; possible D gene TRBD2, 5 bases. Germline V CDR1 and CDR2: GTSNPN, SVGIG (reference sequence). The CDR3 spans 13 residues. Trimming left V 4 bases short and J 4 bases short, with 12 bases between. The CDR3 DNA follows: TGTGCCTGGAATCCCGGGGTACCAGATACGCAGTATTTT. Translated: CAWNPGVPDTQYF.

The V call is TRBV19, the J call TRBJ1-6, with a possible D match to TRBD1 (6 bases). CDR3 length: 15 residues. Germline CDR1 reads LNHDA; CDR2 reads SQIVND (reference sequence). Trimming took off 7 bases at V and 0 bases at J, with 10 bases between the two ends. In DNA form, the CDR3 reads TGTGCCAGTAACGACAGGTACTCCTATAATTCACCCCTCCACTTT. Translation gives CASNDRYSYNSPLHF.

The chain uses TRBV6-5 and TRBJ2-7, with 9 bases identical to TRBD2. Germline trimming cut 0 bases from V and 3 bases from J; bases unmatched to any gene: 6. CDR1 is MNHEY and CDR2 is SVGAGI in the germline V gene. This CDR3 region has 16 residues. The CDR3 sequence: CASSYSLAGLSYEQYF. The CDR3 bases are TGTGCCAGCAGTTACTCGCTAGCGGGGCTAAGCTACGAGCAGTACTTC.

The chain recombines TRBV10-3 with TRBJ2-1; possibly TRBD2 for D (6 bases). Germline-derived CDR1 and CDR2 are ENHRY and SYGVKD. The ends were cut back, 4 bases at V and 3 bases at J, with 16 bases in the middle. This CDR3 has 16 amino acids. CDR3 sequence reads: CAISAGSGIFYNEQFF. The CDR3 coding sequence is TGTGCCATCAGTGCGGGTAGCGGAATTTTCTACAATGAGCAGTTCTTC.

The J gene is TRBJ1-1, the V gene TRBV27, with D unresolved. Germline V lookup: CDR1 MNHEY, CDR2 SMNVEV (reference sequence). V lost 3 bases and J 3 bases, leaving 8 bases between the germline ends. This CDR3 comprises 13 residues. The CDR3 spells CASSFNSHTEAFF. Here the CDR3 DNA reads TGTGCCAGCAGTTTCAACAGTCACACTGAAGCTTTCTTT.

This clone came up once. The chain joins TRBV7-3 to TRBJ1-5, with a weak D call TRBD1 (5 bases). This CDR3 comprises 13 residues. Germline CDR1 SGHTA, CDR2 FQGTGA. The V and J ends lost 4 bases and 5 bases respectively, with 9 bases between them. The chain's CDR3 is CASSSDRDQPQHF. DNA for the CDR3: TGTGCCAGCAGCTCCGACAGAGATCAGCCCCAGCATTTT.

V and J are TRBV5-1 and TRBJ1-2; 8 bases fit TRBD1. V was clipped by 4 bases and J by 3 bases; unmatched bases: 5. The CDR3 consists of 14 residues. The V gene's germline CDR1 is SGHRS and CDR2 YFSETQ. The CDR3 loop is CASSIQGADYGYTF. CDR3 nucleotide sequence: TGCGCCAGCAGCATCCAGGGGGCGGACTATGGCTACACCTTC.

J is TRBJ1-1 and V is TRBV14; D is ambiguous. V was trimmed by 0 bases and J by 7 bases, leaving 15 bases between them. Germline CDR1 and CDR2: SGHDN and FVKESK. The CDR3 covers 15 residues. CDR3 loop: CASSQDGIVNREAFF. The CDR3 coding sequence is TGTGCCAGCAGCCAAGACGGGATTGTGAACCGTGAAGCTTTCTTT.

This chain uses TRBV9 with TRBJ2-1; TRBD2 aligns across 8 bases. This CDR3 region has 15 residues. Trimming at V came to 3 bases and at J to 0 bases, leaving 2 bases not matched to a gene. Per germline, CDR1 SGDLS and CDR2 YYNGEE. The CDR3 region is CASSDTSGSYNEQFF. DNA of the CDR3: TGTGCCAGCAGCGATACTAGCGGCTCCTACAATGAGCAGTTCTTC.

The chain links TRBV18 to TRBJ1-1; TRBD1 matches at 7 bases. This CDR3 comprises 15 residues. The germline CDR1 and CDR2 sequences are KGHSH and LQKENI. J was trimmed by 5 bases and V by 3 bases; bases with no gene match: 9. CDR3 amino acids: CASSPAGGLVTEAFF. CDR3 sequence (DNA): TGTGCCAGCTCACCGGCAGGGGGGCTAGTGACTGAAGCTTTCTTT.

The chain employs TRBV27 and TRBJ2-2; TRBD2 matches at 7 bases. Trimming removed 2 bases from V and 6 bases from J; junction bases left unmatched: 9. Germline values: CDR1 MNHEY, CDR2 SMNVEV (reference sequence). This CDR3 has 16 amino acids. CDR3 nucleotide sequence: TGTGCCAGCAGTTTAATGAAAGGGACTACACCCGGGGAGCTGTTTTTT. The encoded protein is CASSLMKGTTPGELFF.

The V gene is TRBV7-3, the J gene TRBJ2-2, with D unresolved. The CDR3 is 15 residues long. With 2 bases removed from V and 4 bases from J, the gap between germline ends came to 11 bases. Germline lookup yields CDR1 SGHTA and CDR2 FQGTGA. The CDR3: CASSLVGGGTGELFF. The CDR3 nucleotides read TGTGCCAGCAGCTTAGTTGGCGGTGGCACCGGGGAGCTGTTTTTT.

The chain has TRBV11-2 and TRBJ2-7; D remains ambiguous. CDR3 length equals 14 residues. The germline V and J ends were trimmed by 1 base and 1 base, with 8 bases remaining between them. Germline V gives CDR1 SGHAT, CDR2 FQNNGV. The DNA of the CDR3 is TGTGCCAGCAGCTTAGCCAGGTCTTCCTACGAGCAGTACTTC. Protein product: CASSLARSSYEQYF.

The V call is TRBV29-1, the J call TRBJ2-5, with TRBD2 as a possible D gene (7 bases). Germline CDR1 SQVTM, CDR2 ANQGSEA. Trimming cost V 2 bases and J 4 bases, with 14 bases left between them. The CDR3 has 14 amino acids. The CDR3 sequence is CSVERQGGGETQYF. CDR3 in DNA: TGCAGCGTTGAAAGGCAGGGAGGGGGAGAGACCCAGTACTTC.

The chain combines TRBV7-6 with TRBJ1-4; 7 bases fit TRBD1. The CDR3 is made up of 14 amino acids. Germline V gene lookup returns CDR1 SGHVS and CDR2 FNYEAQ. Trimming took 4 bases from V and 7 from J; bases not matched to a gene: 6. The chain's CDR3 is CASSSRQGGEKLFF. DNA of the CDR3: TGTGCCAGCAGCTCAAGACAGGGCGGTGAAAAACTGTTTTTT.

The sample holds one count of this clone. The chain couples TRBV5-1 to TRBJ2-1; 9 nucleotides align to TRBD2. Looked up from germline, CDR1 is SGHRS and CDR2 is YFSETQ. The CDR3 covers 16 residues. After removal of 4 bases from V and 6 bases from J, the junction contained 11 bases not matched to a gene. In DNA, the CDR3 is TGCGCCAGCAGCGCGGGCCCGGGACTAGCAGCCAATGAGCAGTTCTTC. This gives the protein CASSAGPGLAANEQFF.

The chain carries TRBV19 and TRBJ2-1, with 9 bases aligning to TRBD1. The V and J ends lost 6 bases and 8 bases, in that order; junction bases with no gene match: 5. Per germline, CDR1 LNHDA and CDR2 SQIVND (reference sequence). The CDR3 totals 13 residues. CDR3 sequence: CASSHRGLYEQFF. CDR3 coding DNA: TGTGCCAGTAGCCACAGGGGGCTATATGAGCAGTTCTTC.

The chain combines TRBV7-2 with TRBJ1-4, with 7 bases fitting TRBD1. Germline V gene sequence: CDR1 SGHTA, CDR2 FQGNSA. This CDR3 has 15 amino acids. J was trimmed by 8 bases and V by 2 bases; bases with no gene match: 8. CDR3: CASSLPGQPREKLFF. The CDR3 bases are TGTGCCAGCAGCTTACCGGGACAGCCTCGGGAAAAACTGTTTTTT.

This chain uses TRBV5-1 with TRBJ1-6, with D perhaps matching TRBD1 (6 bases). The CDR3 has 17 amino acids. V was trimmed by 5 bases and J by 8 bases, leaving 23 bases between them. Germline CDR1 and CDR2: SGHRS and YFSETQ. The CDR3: CASSPGTRSALYSPLHF. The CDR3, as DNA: TGCGCCAGCAGTCCCGGGACAAGGAGTGCCCTTTATTCACCCCTCCACTTT. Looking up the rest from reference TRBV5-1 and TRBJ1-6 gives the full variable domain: KAGVTQTPRYLIKTRGQQVTLSCSPISGHRSVSWYQQTPGQGLQFLFEYFSETQRNKGNFPGRFSGRQFSNSRSEMNVSTLELGDSALYLCASSPGTRSALYSPLHFGNGTRLTVT.

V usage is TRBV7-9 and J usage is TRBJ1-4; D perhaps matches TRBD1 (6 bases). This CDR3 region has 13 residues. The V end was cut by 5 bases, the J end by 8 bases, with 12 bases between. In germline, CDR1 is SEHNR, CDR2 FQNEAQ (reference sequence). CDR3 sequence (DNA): TGTGCCAGCAGCCGAGACGGACAGGAAAAACTGTTTTTT. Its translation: CASSRDGQEKLFF.

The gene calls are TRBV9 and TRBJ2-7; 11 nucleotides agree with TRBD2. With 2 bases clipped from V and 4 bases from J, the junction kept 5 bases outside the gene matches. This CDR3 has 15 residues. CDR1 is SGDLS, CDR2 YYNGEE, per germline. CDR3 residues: CASSVQTSGIYEQYF. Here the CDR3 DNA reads TGTGCCAGCAGCGTTCAGACTAGCGGGATTTACGAGCAGTACTTC.